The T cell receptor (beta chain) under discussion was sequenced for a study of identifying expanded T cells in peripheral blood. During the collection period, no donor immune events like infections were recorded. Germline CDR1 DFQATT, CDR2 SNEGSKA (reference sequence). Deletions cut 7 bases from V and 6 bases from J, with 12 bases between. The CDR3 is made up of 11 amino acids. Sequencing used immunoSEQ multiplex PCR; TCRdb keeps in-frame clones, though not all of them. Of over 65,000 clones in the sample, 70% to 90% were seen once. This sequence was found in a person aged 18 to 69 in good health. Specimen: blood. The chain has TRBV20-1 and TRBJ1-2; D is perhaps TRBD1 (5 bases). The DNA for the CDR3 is TGCAGTGGGGGCGAGAGGGATGGCTACACCTTC. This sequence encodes CSGGERDGYTF.